Each of the 16 T cell receptor beta chains below was sequenced from the same sample in a study of T cell repertoires in cytomegalovirus infection. TCRdb reanalysed the reads using MiXCR and keeps one entry per CDR3 protein. This sample yields about 240,000 distinct CDR3 sequences, of which under 8.5% are seen a single time; 5.5% to 8% belongs to the top ten. The source material was PBMCs. The source is a human donor in good health (CMV status not recorded). Some clones in this sample may be carry-over from other donors' samples.

Many counts were recorded for this clonotype. The rearrangement links TRBV27 to TRBJ1-3; 8 bases fit TRBD1. The CDR3 sequence is 16 residues long. V lost 5 bases and J lost 4; bases outside the gene matches: 10. The germline V gene encodes CDR1 MNHEY and CDR2 SMNVEV (reference sequence). The CDR3 here is CASSALQGGAGNTIYF. The CDR3 nucleotides read TGTGCCAGCAGTGCATTACAGGGGGGCGCCGGAAACACCATATATTTT.

This clonotype was observed at least ten times. The chain uses TRBV7-2 and TRBJ2-1; D may be TRBD1 or TRBD2 (6 bases each). Deletions cut 7 bases from V and 3 bases from J, with 25 bases between. From germline, CDR1 is SGHTA and CDR2 FQGNSA. The CDR3 loop spans 18 amino acids. For the CDR3, the DNA is TGTGCCAGCATCCTAGTAGGGGGGACGGGGTGGGGCTACAATGAGCAGTTCTTC. Residues: CASILVGGTGWGYNEQFF.

This clonotype was observed at least ten times. This CDR3 reads CASSKPRGFDTGELFF. The CDR3 nucleotides are TGTGCCAGTAGTAAGCCCAGGGGGTTCGACACCGGGGAGCTGTTTTTT. This chain connects TRBV19 to TRBJ2-2, with 7 nucleotides matching TRBD1. The ends lost 4 bases at V and 3 bases at J; junction bases unmatched: 8. The CDR3 extends over 16 amino acids. The germline V gene has CDR1 LNHDA and CDR2 SQIVND (reference sequence). Full variable domain (remainder filled in from reference TRBV19 and TRBJ2-2): DGGITQSPKYLFRKEGQNVTLSCEQNLNHDAMYWYRQDPGQGLRLIYYSQIVNDFQKGDIAEGYSVSREKKESFPLTVTSAQKNPTAFYLCASSKPRGFDTGELFFGEGSRLTVL.

The chain uses TRBV29-1 and TRBJ2-1, with 11 positions matching TRBD2. The CDR3 is 15 amino acids. Germline CDR1 reads SQVTM; CDR2 reads ANQGSEA. V gave up 6 bases and J gave up 7 bases; unmatched junction bases: 11. The CDR3 loop is CSVEFLAGGGNEQFF. The DNA of the CDR3 is TGCAGCGTGGAATTCCTAGCGGGGGGTGGTAATGAGCAGTTCTTC.

This clonotype was recorded at least ten times. This chain uses TRBV28 with TRBJ1-4; TRBD1 might be the D (5 bases). The ends were cut back, 5 bases at V and 10 bases at J, with 11 bases in the middle. The CDR3 extends over 12 amino acids. Looked up from germline, CDR1 is MDHEN and CDR2 is SYDVKM. The CDR3 nucleotides are TGTGCCAGCAGTATGGGACCGGTAAAACTGTTTTTT. Translating it yields CASSMGPVKLFF.

This clonotype came up many times. The chain combines TRBV2 with TRBJ1-6; D is uncertain. CDR3 size: 15 residues. The V end lost 8 bases, the J end lost 0 bases, and 11 bases lay between the germline ends. CDR1 SNHLY and CDR2 FYNNEI come from the germline V gene. In DNA form, the CDR3 reads TGTGCCAGCGACGGATGGTACTCCTATAATTCACCCCTCCACTTT. Translated: CASDGWYSYNSPLHF.

This clonotype has ten or more counts. This chain joins TRBV7-2 and TRBJ2-7; D not certain. V lost 0 bases, J lost 0 bases, and 6 bases lay in between. The length of the CDR3 is 14 residues. Germline CDR1 and CDR2: SGHTA and FQGNSA. The DNA for the CDR3 is TGTGCCAGCAGCTTAGCGACCATCTCCTACGAGCAGTACTTC. Translated, it gives CASSLATISYEQYF. Complete variable domain (other parts from reference TRBV7-2 and TRBJ2-7): GAGVSQSPSNKVTEKGKDVELRCDPISGHTALYWYRQSLGQGLEFLIYFQGNSAPDKSGLPSDRFSAERTGGSVSTLTIQRTQQEDSAVYLCASSLATISYEQYFGPGTRLTVT.

For this clonotype: Given a much more abundant clone one base away, this may be a read error. V is TRBV18 and J is TRBJ1-4; unclear D gene. Germline CDR1 KGHSH, CDR2 LQKENI. Trimming stripped 2 bases from V and 10 bases from J, with 17 bases between. The CDR3 has 15 residues. The CDR3 here is CASSPDPGRGVKLFF. The CDR3 nucleotides read TGTGCCAGCTCACCAGATCCGGGAAGAGGTGTAAAACTGTTTTTT.

This clonotype was detected many times. V is TRBV7-2 and J is TRBJ2-1; D is possibly TRBD1 or TRBD2 (5 bases each). The germline V gene encodes CDR1 SGHTA and CDR2 FQGNSA. The CDR3 is 15 residues long. Trimming shortened V by 0 bases and J by 6 bases, and 12 bases separated the two germline ends. The CDR3 loop reads CASSLAAGGGNEQFF. The CDR3 DNA is TGTGCCAGCAGCTTAGCGGCGGGTGGGGGCAATGAGCAGTTCTTC.

The chain recombines TRBV7-2 with TRBJ2-4; tentative D call: TRBD2 (5 bases). The germline gives CDR1 SGHTA, CDR2 FQGNSA. V was pared by 1 base and J by 0 bases, with 13 bases between. CDR3 length: 17 residues. The CDR3 coding sequence is TGTGCCAGCAGCTTAGTAACCCTAGGACTAGCCAAAAACATTCAGTACTTC. Its translation is CASSLVTLGLAKNIQYF. Full variable domain (rest looked up from reference TRBV7-2 and TRBJ2-4): GAGVSQSPSNKVTEKGKDVELRCDPISGHTALYWYRQSLGQGLEFLIYFQGNSAPDKSGLPSDRFSAERTGGSVSTLTIQRTQQEDSAVYLCASSLVTLGLAKNIQYFGAGTRLSVL.

Points on this clonotype: A read error may be the cause here, since a much bigger clone is one base away. Without the conserved terminal phenylalanine or tryptophan, this CDR3 likely stems from a read error. The chain joins TRBV20-1 to TRBJ1-1; unclear D gene. The V end was cut by 0 bases, the J end by 0 bases, with 11 bases between. Germline loops: CDR1 DFQATT, CDR2 SNEGSKA (reference sequence). The CDR3 has 15 amino acids. CDR3 in DNA: TGCAGTGCTAGAGATCGAGAAGCCATGAACACTGAAGCTTTCGTT. Protein sequence: CSARDREAMNTEAFV.

This clonotype was seen ten or more times. The chain combines TRBV29-1 with TRBJ2-1; maybe TRBD2 (5 bases). V lost 3 bases and J 14 bases, leaving 14 bases between the germline ends. Germline CDR1 and CDR2: SQVTM and ANQGSEA. The CDR3 extends over 11 amino acids. The CDR3: CSVDAGVIEFF. The CDR3 region has the DNA TGCAGCGTTGACGCCGGGGTGATTGAGTTCTTC.

The sample holds many counts of this clonotype. The rearrangement uses TRBV27 and TRBJ2-7; a possible D gene is TRBD1 (5 bases). V gave up 2 bases and J gave up 3 bases, with 11 bases separating them. The length of the CDR3 is 14 residues. CDR1 is MNHEY, CDR2 SMNVEV, per germline (reference sequence). The CDR3, as DNA: TGTGCCAGCAGTTTACAGGGTGCGAACTACGAGCAGTACTTC. It codes for CASSLQGANYEQYF.

This clonotype was seen more than once but under ten times. The chain carries TRBV20-1 and TRBJ1-5, with D uncertain. The germline V and J ends were trimmed by 2 bases and 2 bases, with 7 bases remaining between them. CDR1 and CDR2 (germline): DFQATT, SNEGSKA (reference sequence). The CDR3 has 13 amino acids. DNA for the CDR3: TGCAGTGCTAGACTTAGGGGCAATCAGCCCCAGCATTTT. Translated: CSARLRGNQPQHF.

This clonotype was seen repeatedly, ten times or more. CDR3 in amino acids: CASSLALRGLNEKLFF. In DNA, the CDR3 is TGTGCCAGCAGCTTAGCGCTAAGGGGTTTAAATGAAAAACTGTTTTTT. This chain links TRBV7-2 with TRBJ1-4; D may be TRBD1 (5 bases). V was trimmed by 0 bases and J by 5 bases, leaving 13 bases between them. Looked up from germline, CDR1 is SGHTA and CDR2 is FQGNSA. The CDR3 covers 16 residues.

This clonotype was observed at least ten times. This chain joins TRBV6-2 or TRBV6-3 and TRBJ2-1, with a tentative D call TRBD2 (5 bases). This CDR3 contains 16 residues. V lost 6 bases to trimming and J lost 3 bases, with 18 bases between them. Germline CDR1 and CDR2: MNHEY and SVGEGT. CDR3 in DNA: TGTGCCAGCAGCCGGAATCGGTCAGCGGACTACAATGAGCAGTTCTTC. Translating gives CASSRNRSADYNEQFF.